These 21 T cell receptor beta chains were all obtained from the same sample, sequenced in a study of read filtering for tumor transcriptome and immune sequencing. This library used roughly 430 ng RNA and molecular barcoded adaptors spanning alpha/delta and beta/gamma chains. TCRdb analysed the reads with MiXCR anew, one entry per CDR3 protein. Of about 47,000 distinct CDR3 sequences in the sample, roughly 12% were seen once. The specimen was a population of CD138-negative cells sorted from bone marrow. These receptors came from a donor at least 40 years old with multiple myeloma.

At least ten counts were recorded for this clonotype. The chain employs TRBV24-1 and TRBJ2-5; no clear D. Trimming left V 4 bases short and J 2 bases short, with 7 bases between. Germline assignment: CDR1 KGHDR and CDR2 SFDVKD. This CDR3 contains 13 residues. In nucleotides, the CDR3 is TGTGCCACCAGTGACCCGCCTCAAGAGACCCAGTACTTC. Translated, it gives CATSDPPQETQYF.

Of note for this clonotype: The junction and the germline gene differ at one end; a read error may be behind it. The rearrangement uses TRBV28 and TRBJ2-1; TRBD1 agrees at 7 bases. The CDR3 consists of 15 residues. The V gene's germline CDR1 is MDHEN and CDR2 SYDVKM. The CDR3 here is CASSFYAGGVGEQFF. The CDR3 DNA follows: TGTGCCAGCAGTTTTTATGCAGGGGGAGTAGGTGAGCAGTTCTTT.

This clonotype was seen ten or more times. The CDR3 DNA reads TGTGCCAGCAGCTCCGGCCTAATGAAACAGGGCACTGAAGCTTTCTTT. This gives the protein CASSSGLMKQGTEAFF. J is TRBJ1-1 and V is TRBV11-2, with a possible D match to TRBD1 (6 bases). In germline, CDR1 is SGHAT, CDR2 FQNNGV. The CDR3 is 16 residues long. The germline V and J ends were trimmed by 4 bases and 4 bases, with 19 bases remaining between them.

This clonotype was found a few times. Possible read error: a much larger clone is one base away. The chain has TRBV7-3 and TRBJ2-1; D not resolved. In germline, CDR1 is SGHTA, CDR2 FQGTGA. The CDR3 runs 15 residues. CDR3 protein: CASSHGPASDNGQFF. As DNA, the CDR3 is TGTGCCAGCAGCCACGGCCCGGCCTCAGACAATGGGCAGTTCTTC.

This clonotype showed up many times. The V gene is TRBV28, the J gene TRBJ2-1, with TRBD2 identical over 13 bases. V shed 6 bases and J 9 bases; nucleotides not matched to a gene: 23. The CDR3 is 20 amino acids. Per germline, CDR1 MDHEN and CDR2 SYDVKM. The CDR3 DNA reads TGTGCCAGCAGCCAAAGACAGGGCAGGAGGACGACTAGCGGGAGGTTTGAGCAGTTCTTC. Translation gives CASSQRQGRRTTSGRFEQFF.

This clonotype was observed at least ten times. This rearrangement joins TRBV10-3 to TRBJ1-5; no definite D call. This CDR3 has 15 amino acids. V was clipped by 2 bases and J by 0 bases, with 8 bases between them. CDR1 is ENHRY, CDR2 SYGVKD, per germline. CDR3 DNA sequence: TGTGCCATCAGTGAGGGCAGTCATAGCAATCAGCCCCAGCATTTT. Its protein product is CAISEGSHSNQPQHF.

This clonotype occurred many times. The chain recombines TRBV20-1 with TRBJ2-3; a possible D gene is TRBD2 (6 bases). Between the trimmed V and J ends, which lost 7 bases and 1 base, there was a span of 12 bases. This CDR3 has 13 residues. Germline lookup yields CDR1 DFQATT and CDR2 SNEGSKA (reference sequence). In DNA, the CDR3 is TGCAGTGTGGGGGGAGAGGGCACAGATACGCAGTATTTT. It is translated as CSVGGEGTDTQYF.

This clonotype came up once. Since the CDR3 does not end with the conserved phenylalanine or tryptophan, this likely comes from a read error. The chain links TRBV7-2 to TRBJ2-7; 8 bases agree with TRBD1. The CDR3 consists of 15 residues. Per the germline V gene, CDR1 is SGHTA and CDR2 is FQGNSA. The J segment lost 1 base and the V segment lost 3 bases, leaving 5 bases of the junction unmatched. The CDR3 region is CASSFRGQESYEQYL. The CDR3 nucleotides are TGTGCCAGCAGCTTCAGGGGACAGGAGTCCTACGAGCAGTACCTC.

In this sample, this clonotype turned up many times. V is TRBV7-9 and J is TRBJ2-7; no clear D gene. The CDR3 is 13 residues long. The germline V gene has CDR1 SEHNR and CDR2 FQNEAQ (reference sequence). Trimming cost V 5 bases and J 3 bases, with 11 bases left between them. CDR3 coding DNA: TGTGCCAGCAGCCCCCATGGAGACTACGAGCAGTACTTC. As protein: CASSPHGDYEQYF.

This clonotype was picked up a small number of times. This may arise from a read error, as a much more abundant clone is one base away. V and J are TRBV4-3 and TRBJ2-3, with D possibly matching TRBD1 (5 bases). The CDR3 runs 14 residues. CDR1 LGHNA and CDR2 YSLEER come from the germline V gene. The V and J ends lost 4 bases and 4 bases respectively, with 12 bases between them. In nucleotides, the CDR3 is TGCGCCAGCAGCCTAGGGGTAGGCGCAGATACGCAGTATTTT. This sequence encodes CASSLGVGADTQYF.

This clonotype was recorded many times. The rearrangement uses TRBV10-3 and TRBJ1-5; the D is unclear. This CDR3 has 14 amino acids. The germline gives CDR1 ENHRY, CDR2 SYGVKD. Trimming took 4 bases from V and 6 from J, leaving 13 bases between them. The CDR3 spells CAISAATVGQPQHF. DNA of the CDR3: TGTGCCATCAGTGCGGCTACCGTAGGTCAGCCCCAGCATTTT.

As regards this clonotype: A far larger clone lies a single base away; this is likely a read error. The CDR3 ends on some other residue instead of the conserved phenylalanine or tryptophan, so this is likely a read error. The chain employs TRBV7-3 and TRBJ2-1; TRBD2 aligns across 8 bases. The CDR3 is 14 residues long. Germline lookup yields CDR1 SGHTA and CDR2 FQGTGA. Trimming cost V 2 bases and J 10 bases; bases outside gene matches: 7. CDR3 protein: CASSLAGGIGEQFS. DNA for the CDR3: TGTGCCAGCAGCTTAGCGGGAGGAATCGGCGAGCAGTTCTCC.

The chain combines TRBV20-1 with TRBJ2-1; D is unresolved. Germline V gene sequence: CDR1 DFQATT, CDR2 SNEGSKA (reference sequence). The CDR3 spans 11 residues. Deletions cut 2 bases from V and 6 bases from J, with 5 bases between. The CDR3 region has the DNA TGCAGTGCTAGACTCTTCAATGAGCAGTTCTTC. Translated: CSARLFNEQFF.

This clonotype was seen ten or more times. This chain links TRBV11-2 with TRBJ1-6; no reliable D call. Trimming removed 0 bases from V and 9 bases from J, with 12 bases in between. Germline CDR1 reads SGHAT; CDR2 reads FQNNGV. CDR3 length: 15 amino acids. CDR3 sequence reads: CASSLERYSGSPLHF. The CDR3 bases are TGTGCCAGCAGCTTAGAGAGGTATTCCGGTTCACCCCTCCACTTT. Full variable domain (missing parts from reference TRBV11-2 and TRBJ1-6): EAGVAQSPRYKIIEKRQSVAFWCNPISGHATLYWYQQILGQGPKLLIQFQNNGVVDDSQLPKDRFSAERLKGVDSTLKIQPAKLEDSAVYLCASSLERYSGSPLHFGNGTRLTVT.

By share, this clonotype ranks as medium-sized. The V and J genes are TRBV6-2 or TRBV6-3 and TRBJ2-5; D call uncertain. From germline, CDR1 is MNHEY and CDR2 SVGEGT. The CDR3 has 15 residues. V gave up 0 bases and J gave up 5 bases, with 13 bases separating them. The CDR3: CASSYSQEIGETQYF. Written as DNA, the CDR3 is TGTGCCAGCAGTTACTCCCAGGAGATCGGCGAGACCCAGTACTTC.

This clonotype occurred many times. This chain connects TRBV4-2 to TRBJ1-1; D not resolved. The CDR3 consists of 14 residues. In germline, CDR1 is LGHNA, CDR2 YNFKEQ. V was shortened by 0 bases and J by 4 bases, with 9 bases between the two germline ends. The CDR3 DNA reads TGTGCCAGCAGCCAAGACAGAAGAGCCACTGAAGCTTTCTTT. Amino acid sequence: CASSQDRRATEAFF.

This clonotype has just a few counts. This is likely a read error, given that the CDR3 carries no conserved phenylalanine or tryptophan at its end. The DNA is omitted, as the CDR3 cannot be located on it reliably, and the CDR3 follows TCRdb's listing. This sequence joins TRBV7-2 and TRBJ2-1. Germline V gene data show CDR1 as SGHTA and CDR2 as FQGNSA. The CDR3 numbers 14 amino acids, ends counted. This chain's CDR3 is CASSLVRTYNEQLC.

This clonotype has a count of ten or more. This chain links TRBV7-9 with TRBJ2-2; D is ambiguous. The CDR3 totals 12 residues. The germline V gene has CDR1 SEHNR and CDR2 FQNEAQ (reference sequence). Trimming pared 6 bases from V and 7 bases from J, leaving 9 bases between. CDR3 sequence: CASSPWGGELFF. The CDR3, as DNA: TGTGCCAGCAGTCCGTGGGGCGGGGAGCTGTTTTTT.

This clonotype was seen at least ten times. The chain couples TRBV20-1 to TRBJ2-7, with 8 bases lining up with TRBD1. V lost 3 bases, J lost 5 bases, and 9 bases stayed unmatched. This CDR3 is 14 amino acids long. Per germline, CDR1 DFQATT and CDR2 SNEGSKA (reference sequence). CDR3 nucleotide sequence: TGCAGTGCTAGTGGGCAGGACAGGGTCCACGAGCAGTACTTC. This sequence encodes CSASGQDRVHEQYF.

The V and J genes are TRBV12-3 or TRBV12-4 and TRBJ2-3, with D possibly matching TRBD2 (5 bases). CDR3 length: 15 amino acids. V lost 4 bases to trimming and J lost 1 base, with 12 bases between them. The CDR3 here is CASSWGVEGTDTQYF. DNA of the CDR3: TGTGCCAGCAGTTGGGGAGTCGAGGGCACAGATACGCAGTATTTT.

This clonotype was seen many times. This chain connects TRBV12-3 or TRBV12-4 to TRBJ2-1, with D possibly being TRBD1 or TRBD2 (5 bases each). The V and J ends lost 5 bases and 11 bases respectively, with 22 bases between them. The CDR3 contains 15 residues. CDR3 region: CASSGGRSVLSKQFF. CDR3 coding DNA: TGTGCCAGCAGTGGGGGTAGGAGCGTATTGAGTAAGCAGTTCTTC.